A single sample is the source of the 28 T cell receptor beta chains below, sequenced in a study of blood T cells in healthy people across ages. Through a sample-barcoded 5' primer and a J-beta primer mix, a second PCR was run for about 7 to 12 cycles. TCRdb itself ran the 5' RACE reads through MiXCR, one entry per CDR3 protein. The sample has 780,000 or so distinct CDR3 sequences, 25% seen once. These data also formed part of another study, on T cells of mothers and their children.

The sequenced sample consisted of blood. Receptors were obtained from a boy aged 5-17 years in good health.

Only a few counts were recorded for this clonotype. The J gene is TRBJ2-1, the V gene TRBV19; a possible D gene is TRBD1 (5 bases). V was trimmed by 5 bases and J by 7 bases, leaving 18 bases between them. The germline CDR1 and CDR2 sequences are LNHDA and SQIVND (reference sequence). The CDR3 extends over 15 amino acids. The CDR3: CASSFPGNSVNEQFF. The CDR3 DNA reads TGTGCCAGTAGTTTCCCAGGGAATTCGGTAAATGAGCAGTTCTTC.

This clonotype came up a few times. The genes are TRBV6-5 and TRBJ1-2; unclear D gene. V was pared by 2 bases and J by 4 bases, with 8 bases between. Germline CDR1 reads MNHEY; CDR2 reads SVGAGI. The CDR3 length is 13 residues. CDR3 loop: CASSYALTYGYTF. CDR3 nucleotide sequence: TGTGCCAGCAGTTACGCCCTTACCTATGGCTACACCTTC.

The V and J genes are TRBV4-3 and TRBJ2-1, with TRBD1 identical over 9 bases. Near its end, the DNA agrees better with TRBJ2-7, so the J call may be wrong. The CDR3 extends over 17 amino acids. Germline values: CDR1 LGHNA, CDR2 YSLEER. The DNA for the CDR3 is TGCGCCAGCAGCCAAGATGAAGGGACGGGACAGGGTTACGAGCAGTACTTC. As protein: CASSQDEGTGQGYEQYF.

This clonotype was detected a few times. The chain is built from TRBV5-1 and TRBJ2-5; 14 nucleotides line up with TRBD2. Germline values: CDR1 SGHRS, CDR2 YFSETQ. This CDR3 contains 16 residues. Trimming removed 3 bases from V and 5 bases from J; junction bases left unmatched: 6. In nucleotides, the CDR3 is TGCGCCAGCAGCTCTGGGACTAGCGGGAGCCGGGAGACCCAGTACTTC. Its translation: CASSSGTSGSRETQYF. Supplemented by reference TRBV5-1 and TRBJ2-5, the full variable domain reads KAGVTQTPRYLIKTRGQQVTLSCSPISGHRSVSWYQQTPGQGLQFLFEYFSETQRNKGNFPGRFSGRQFSNSRSEMNVSTLELGDSALYLCASSSGTSGSRETQYFGPGTRLLVL.

This clonotype was seen at least ten times. The chain joins TRBV29-1 to TRBJ2-1; D is perhaps TRBD2 (5 bases). There are 13 residues in the CDR3. Per the germline V gene, CDR1 is SQVTM and CDR2 is ANQGSEA. With 7 bases removed from V and 4 bases from J, the gap between germline ends came to 14 bases. The CDR3 loop reads CSGRDPRYNEQFF. CDR3 nucleotides: TGCAGCGGCCGGGATCCCAGGTACAATGAGCAGTTCTTC.

The chain is built from TRBV12-3 or TRBV12-4 and TRBJ2-1, with TRBD2 matching 12 bases. The CDR3 length is 15 residues. The junction had 8 bases not matched to a gene; V was cut back by 6 bases and J by 8 bases. In nucleotides, the CDR3 is TGTGCCAGCAGCCTGACTAGCGGGGGAGGGGATGAGCAGTTCTTC. This codes for CASSLTSGGGDEQFF.

This clonotype was detected many times. V and J are TRBV29-1 and TRBJ2-7, with 11 bases aligning to TRBD1. The J call is in doubt because the DNA end fits TRBJ2-5 better. The length of the CDR3 is 13 residues. Germline V gene sequence: CDR1 SQVTM, CDR2 ANQGSEA. CDR3 residues: CSVSGQGDETQYF. CDR3 coding DNA: TGCAGCGTCTCGGGACAGGGGGATGAGACCCAGTACTTC.

This clonotype was detected only a few times. The CDR3 protein is CASSSSSGSSGELFF. The CDR3 DNA reads as TGTGCCAGCAGTTCGTCTAGCGGGAGTTCCGGGGAGCTGTTTTTT. The chain combines TRBV6-4 with TRBJ2-2, with 10 positions matching TRBD2. The junction had 6 bases not matched to a gene; V was cut back by 5 bases and J by 6 bases. This CDR3 is 15 amino acids long. The germline V gene has CDR1 MRHNA and CDR2 SNTAGT.

This clonotype was seen only a few times. The rearrangement links TRBV4-1 to TRBJ2-2; TRBD2 matches at 9 bases. The CDR3 totals 18 residues. V dropped 0 bases and J dropped 4; count of bases not matched to a gene: 9. The germline gives CDR1 MGHRA, CDR2 YSYEKL. This CDR3 reads CASSQEPRGGAVTGELFF. CDR3 in DNA: TGCGCCAGCAGCCAAGAGCCTCGCGGGGGGGCCGTCACCGGGGAGCTGTTTTTT.

This chain joins TRBV20-1 and TRBJ2-7; 7 bases fit TRBD2. The CDR3 spans 15 residues. CDR1 is DFQATT, CDR2 SNEGSKA, per germline (reference sequence). The trim removed 0 bases at V and 0 bases at J, leaving 5 bases unmatched. The CDR3: CSARDWGGTSYEQYF. For the CDR3, the DNA is TGCAGTGCTAGAGATTGGGGGGGGACCTCCTACGAGCAGTACTTC.

This clonotype was observed a handful of times. The chain joins TRBV19 to TRBJ2-3; TRBD1 agrees at 7 bases. Unmatched junction bases numbered 9, after V lost 5 bases and J lost 4 bases. CDR3 length: 15 amino acids. Germline CDR1 and CDR2: LNHDA and SQIVND (reference sequence). CDR3 sequence (DNA): TGTGCCAGTAGTTCGCCCGGGACAGTGGCAGATACGCAGTATTTT. This codes for CASSSPGTVADTQYF.

The chain links TRBV18 to TRBJ2-2, with D perhaps TRBD1 (6 bases). The germline V gene encodes CDR1 KGHSH and CDR2 LQKENI. This CDR3 has 15 residues. The germline V and J ends were trimmed by 5 bases and 2 bases, with 12 bases remaining between them. As DNA, the CDR3 is TGTGCCAGCTCATCAGGGGCAGGAAACACCGGGGAGCTGTTTTTT. This sequence encodes CASSSGAGNTGELFF.

This rearrangement joins TRBV5-1 to TRBJ2-5, with 7 nucleotides matching TRBD1. Trimming cost V 4 bases and J 5 bases; bases outside gene matches: 8. In germline, CDR1 is SGHRS, CDR2 YFSETQ. This CDR3 has 14 amino acids. The chain's CDR3 is CASSPITGAETQYF. CDR3 nucleotide sequence: TGCGCCAGCAGCCCCATAACAGGGGCGGAGACCCAGTACTTC.

This clonotype was seen only a few times. For the CDR3, the DNA is TGTGCCAGCAGCTCGGGAGACAGGGAAATCGAAGCTTTCTTT. Translated, it gives CASSSGDREIEAFF. J is TRBJ1-1 and V is TRBV7-9; 7 nucleotides agree with TRBD1. Germline trimming cut 4 bases from V and 8 bases from J; bases unmatched to any gene: 10. The CDR3 extends over 14 amino acids. The germline gives CDR1 SEHNR, CDR2 FQNEAQ (reference sequence).

V gene TRBV4-3 combines with J gene TRBJ2-1; 14 bases are shared with TRBD2. The CDR3 spans 16 residues. J lost 5 bases, V lost 1 base, and 1 base had no gene match. CDR1 LGHNA and CDR2 YSLEER come from the germline V gene. CDR3 residues: CASSQVTSGRDNEQFF. CDR3 coding DNA: TGCGCCAGCAGCCAAGTGACTAGCGGGAGGGACAATGAGCAGTTCTTC.

This rearrangement joins TRBV5-6 to TRBJ1-1; the D gene is possibly TRBD1 (5 bases). The CDR3 runs to 16 residues. V lost 1 base and J lost 0, with 13 bases in between. Germline V gene sequence: CDR1 SGHDT, CDR2 YYEEEE. The CDR3 region has the DNA TGTGCCAGCAGCTTGACGGCGGGACGGATGAACACTGAAGCTTTCTTT. Protein sequence: CASSLTAGRMNTEAFF.

J is TRBJ1-2 and V is TRBV20-1; 9 bases agree with TRBD1. The trim removed 6 bases at V and 3 bases at J, leaving 11 bases unmatched. The CDR3 length is 15 residues. In germline, CDR1 is DFQATT, CDR2 SNEGSKA (reference sequence). DNA of the CDR3: TGCAGTGCGTCGCCGGGACAGGGTGCATACTATGGCTACACCTTC. It is translated as CSASPGQGAYYGYTF.

V and J are TRBV7-2 and TRBJ2-7; the D is unclear. The V gene lost 4 bases and the J gene lost 4 bases, with 14 bases spanning the gap. The CDR3 runs to 14 residues. CDR1 is SGHTA and CDR2 is FQGNSA in the germline V gene. In nucleotides, the CDR3 is TGTGCCAGCAGCTCAATGGGTTATACTTACGAGCAGTACTTC. It yields the protein CASSSMGYTYEQYF.

There are a few counts of this clonotype. This chain connects TRBV11-2 to TRBJ2-2; D perhaps matches TRBD2 (6 bases). Germline V gives CDR1 SGHAT, CDR2 FQNNGV. Trimming cost V 5 bases and J 1 base, with 11 bases left between them. This CDR3 has 15 residues. In nucleotides, the CDR3 is TGTGCCAGCAGCCAGCGGAGGGAGAACACCGGGGAGCTGTTTTTT. It codes for CASSQRRENTGELFF. The full variable domain, in which reference TRBV11-2 and TRBJ2-2 provide the parts outside the CDR3, is EAGVAQSPRYKIIEKRQSVAFWCNPISGHATLYWYQQILGQGPKLLIQFQNNGVVDDSQLPKDRFSAERLKGVDSTLKIQPAKLEDSAVYLCASSQRRENTGELFFGEGSRLTVL.

This clonotype was recorded a few times. CDR3 in amino acids: CASSYPGLAGGSGETQYF. CDR3 DNA sequence: TGTGCCAGCAGCTACCCGGGACTAGCGGGAGGCTCGGGGGAGACCCAGTACTTC. This rearrangement joins TRBV7-2 to TRBJ2-5, with 15 bases identical to TRBD2. The CDR3 runs to 18 residues. The germline V gene has CDR1 SGHTA and CDR2 FQGNSA. Trimming removed 4 bases from V and 5 bases from J; junction bases left unmatched: 11.

The chain couples TRBV12-3 or TRBV12-4 to TRBJ1-2, with 8 bases identical to TRBD1. Losses at the gene ends were 6 bases for V and 3 bases for J; bases not matched to a gene: 9. This CDR3 is built from 15 residues. The CDR3 loop is CASREGAGGYYGYTF. CDR3 in DNA: TGTGCCAGCAGGGAGGGGGCAGGGGGCTACTATGGCTACACCTTC.

The genes are TRBV6-8 and TRBJ1-2, with D maybe TRBD1 (6 bases). Germline values: CDR1 MNHGY, CDR2 SAAAGT. V lost 2 bases, J lost 3 bases, and 22 bases lay in between. The CDR3 extends over 18 amino acids. The CDR3 loop reads CASSYVTRDTLGYYGYTF. The CDR3, as DNA: TGTGCCAGCAGTTACGTGACGAGGGACACACTCGGTTACTATGGCTACACCTTC.

This clonotype was seen more than once but under ten times. The chain links TRBV5-6 to TRBJ2-7, with 7 bases matching TRBD1. The length of the CDR3 is 13 residues. V lost 4 bases and J lost 3; bases outside the gene matches: 4. Germline-derived CDR1 and CDR2 are SGHDT and YYEEEE. CDR3 loop: CASSGTDFYEQYF. The CDR3 nucleotides are TGTGCCAGCAGCGGGACAGATTTCTACGAGCAGTACTTC. The full variable domain, completed using reference TRBV5-6 and TRBJ2-7, is DAGVTQSPTHLIKTRGQQVTLRCSPKSGHDTVSWYQQALGQGPQFIFQYYEEEERQRGNFPDRFSGHQFPNYSSELNVNALLLGDSALYLCASSGTDFYEQYFGPGTRLTVT.

The genes are TRBV28 and TRBJ1-5; D unresolved. The V end lost 3 bases, the J end lost 6 bases, and 6 bases lay between the germline ends. This CDR3 region has 12 residues. Germline values: CDR1 MDHEN, CDR2 SYDVKM. The chain's CDR3 is CASSFSFQPQHF. For the CDR3, the DNA is TGTGCCAGCAGTTTTTCTTTTCAGCCCCAGCATTTT.

This chain connects TRBV4-1 to TRBJ2-5; D not certain. The J call may be in error: the DNA end matches TRBJ2-7 better. The CDR3 covers 12 residues. Germline lookup yields CDR1 MGHRA and CDR2 YSYEKL. CDR3 protein: CASSRDNLEQYF. The CDR3 coding sequence is TGCGCCAGCAGCCGGGATAATCTCGAGCAGTACTTC.

This clonotype occurred a few times. This chain links TRBV29-1 with TRBJ1-1; D remains ambiguous. V was clipped by 3 bases and J by 7 bases, with 12 bases between them. Germline-derived CDR1 and CDR2 are SQVTM and ANQGSEA. The CDR3 contains 12 residues. The CDR3 DNA sequence: TGCAGCGTTGAGACGGACGGCCGTGAAGCTTTCTTT. It codes for CSVETDGREAFF. The full variable domain, rest sourced from reference TRBV29-1 and TRBJ1-1, is SAVISQKPSRDICQRGTSLTIQCQVDSQVTMMFWYRQQPGQSLTLIATANQGSEATYESGFVIDKFPISRPNLTFSTLTVSNMSPEDSSIYLCSVETDGREAFFGQGTRLTVV.

This clonotype occurred a few times. V is TRBV4-3 and J is TRBJ2-3; D is possibly TRBD2 (5 bases). V was trimmed by 0 bases and J by 6 bases, leaving 13 bases between them. The CDR3 spans 15 residues. Germline CDR1 and CDR2: LGHNA and YSLEER. The CDR3 DNA is TGCGCCAGCAGCCAAGATCAGAGGAGGACCGATACGCAGTATTTT. Protein: CASSQDQRRTDTQYF.

This clonotype was seen a handful of times. The chain uses TRBV28 and TRBJ2-7, with D hard to call. Germline values: CDR1 MDHEN, CDR2 SYDVKM. V lost 3 bases, J lost 5 bases, and 14 bases lay in between. The CDR3 is made up of 14 amino acids. CDR3 sequence reads: CASSFGQGFHEQYF. The CDR3 DNA sequence: TGTGCCAGCAGTTTTGGGCAAGGGTTCCACGAGCAGTACTTC.